The next 5 T cell receptor beta chains were all read from a single sample in a study of blood T cell repertoires in COVID-19. The protocol was immunoSEQ multiplex PCR, while the TCRdb copy is restricted to in-frame clones and leaves out a portion. The sample carries some 200,000 clones, 82% recorded once. Input material: PBMCs or T cells enriched from blood (not recorded which). The receptors were gathered from a woman aged 60-75 years with acute COVID-19.

The chain links TRBV5-5 to TRBJ1-3; possible D gene TRBD1, 5 bases. The CDR3 sequence is 17 residues long. The ends were cut back, 4 bases at V and 0 bases at J, with 17 bases in the middle. From germline, CDR1 is SGHKS and CDR2 YYEKEE (reference sequence). In DNA, the CDR3 is TGTGCCAGCAGCAGCCAACTGCGGGGCCACTCTGGAAACACCATATATTTT. Its translation is CASSSQLRGHSGNTIYF.

The chain employs TRBV9 and TRBJ2-3; D is undetermined. CDR1 and CDR2 (germline): SGDLS, YYNGEE. The CDR3 length is 11 residues. The ends were cut back, 0 bases at V and 7 bases at J, with 3 bases in the middle. CDR3 sequence (DNA): TGTGCCAGCAGCGTAGCAAATACGCAGTATTTT. Its protein product is CASSVANTQYF.

The chain has TRBV11-2 and TRBJ2-7; no definite D call. The CDR3 loop spans 12 amino acids. V lost 3 bases and J lost 3, with 6 bases in between. CDR1 is SGHAT, CDR2 FQNNGV, per germline. The CDR3 loop is CASSLGSYEQYV. In nucleotides, the CDR3 is TGTGCCAGCAGCTTGGGCAGCTACGAGCAGTACGTC.

This clone has a handful of counts. The genes are TRBV7-9 and TRBJ1-5; D gene uncertain. Germline V CDR1 and CDR2: SEHNR, FQNEAQ (reference sequence). With 1 base removed from V and 1 base from J, the gap between germline ends came to 11 bases. The CDR3 is 16 amino acids. For the CDR3, the DNA is TGTGCCAGCAGCTTAGGCTTTACCGGGAGCAATCAGCCCCAGCATTTT. It encodes CASSLGFTGSNQPQHF. Based on the CDR3 plus reference TRBV7-9 and TRBJ1-5, the full variable domain is DTGVSQNPRHKITKRGQNVTFRCDPISEHNRLYWYRQTLGQGPEFLTYFQNEAQLEKSRLLSDRFSAERPKGSFSTLEIQRTEQGDSAMYLCASSLGFTGSNQPQHFGDGTRLSIL.

The rearrangement joins TRBV13 to TRBJ2-2; TRBD1 aligns across 7 bases. This CDR3 spans 16 amino acids. From germline, CDR1 is PRHDT and CDR2 FYEKMQ (reference sequence). V was pared by 5 bases and J by 2 bases, with 8 bases of the junction left unmatched. This chain's CDR3 is CASSRDREQNTGELFF. The CDR3 DNA sequence: TGTGCCAGCAGCCGTGACAGGGAACAAAACACCGGGGAGCTGTTTTTT. Together with reference TRBV13 and TRBJ2-2, the CDR3 gives the full variable domain: AAGVIQSPRHLIKEKRETATLKCYPIPRHDTVYWYQQGPGQDPQFLISFYEKMQSDKGSIPDRFSAQQFSDYHSELNMSSLELGDSALYFCASSRDREQNTGELFFGEGSRLTVL.